This TCR beta chain was sequenced for a study of cytomegalovirus exposure and HLA in healthy donors. Across the study: The same platform was used for the 100 to 150 validation repertoires and the approximately 670 first-cohort repertoires, a later analysis reported.

Study conclusions and caveats: The study labeled under 200 TCR beta chains cytomegalovirus-associated. According to reports, the classifier identified cytomegalovirus status with high specificity and sensitivity.

Germline V lookup: CDR1 SGHVS, CDR2 FQNEAQ. V dropped 1 base and J dropped 0; count of bases not matched to a gene: 5. This CDR3 is built from 18 residues. Method: immunoSEQ multiplex PCR; TCRdb's copy keeps in-frame clones and lacks some. The table lists roughly 150,000 clones, more than 70% of them singletons. About this clone: Antigen specificity is unknown.

While the first cohort had 700 or so subjects, the donors belonged to the separate validation cohort of roughly 120 subjects. The origin of this receptor is a man younger than 40 in good health and CMV-seropositive. Sequenced: PBMCs. V is TRBV7-8 and J is TRBJ2-6, with TRBD2 matching over 8 bases. CDR3 coding DNA: TGTGCCAGCAGCTTAGAACTAGCGGTCTTCTCTGGGGCCAACGTCCTGACTTTC. Residues: CASSLELAVFSGANVLTF.